This TCR beta chain is drawn from a study of cytomegalovirus exposure and HLA in healthy donors. Comments on this clone: As yet, its antigen is unknown.

In germline, CDR1 is WSHSY, CDR2 SAAADI. Losses at the gene ends were 11 bases for V and 5 bases for J; bases not matched to a gene: 7. The CDR3 covers 12 residues. Findings and caveats of the study: TCR beta chains associated with HLA were, in a later analysis, more clonally expanded than equally common others. Rates of TCR association differed by HLA locus in a later analysis, with DRB1 highest and HLA-C lowest.

The PCR had 60 Vbeta and 13 Jbeta primers. Profiling relied on immunoSEQ multiplex PCR, and the TCRdb table lists in-frame clones only, not all of them. The sample contains 95,000 to 100,000 clones, 75% of which appear only once. The genes are TRBV10-2 and TRBJ2-7, with 9 bases matching TRBD2. The material sequenced was PBMCs. The sequence was collected from a man aged 45 to 65 in good health and CMV-seronegative. CDR3 DNA: TGCGCCGACGGGACTAGCATCCACGAGCAGTACTTC. Protein sequence: CADGTSIHEQYF.